This T cell receptor beta chain was identified in a study of CD8+CD57+ T cells in acquired aplastic anemia. Study information: Healthy donors had, on average, roughly 9.8 million reads for their CD4+ cells.

According to the study, genomic DNA was the template for TCR beta VDJ and CDR3 profiling. TCRdb ran MiXCR on the reads and lists one entry per CDR3 protein. The sample yields 350,000 to 450,000 distinct CDR3 sequences, about two thirds seen once. The germline V gene encodes CDR1 SQVTM and CDR2 ANQGSEA. V was cut by 5 bases and J by 0 bases, with 9 bases left in between. The CDR3 is 13 residues long. Specimen: sorted CD4+, CD8+, or CD8+CD57+ T cells (not recorded which) from PBMCs. The V gene is TRBV29-1, the J gene TRBJ2-3, with D possibly matching TRBD1 (6 bases). This receptor was taken from a human donor in good health, serving as a control. CDR3 amino acids: CSVSQGSTDTQYF. The DNA for the CDR3 is TGCAGCGTTTCCCAGGGGAGCACAGATACGCAGTATTTT.